This TCR beta chain was sequenced during a study of siplizumab effects on memory and regulatory T cells. Regarding this clone: The target antigen is unknown.

Roughly 92,000 TCR templates per sample were assayed. Assay used: immunoSEQ multiplex PCR; TCRdb lists only in-frame clones, some missing. The table shows over 100,000 clones, with 92% occurring only once. V was cut by 3 bases and J by 7 bases, with 17 bases left in between. The CDR3 covers 14 residues. Germline V gene data show CDR1 as SGDLS and CDR2 as YYNGEE. Study findings and constraints: About 80-97% of proliferating CD4+ or CD8+ clones had no assignable naive or memory phenotype. Most alloreactive clones went unmapped to unstimulated subsets; only a minor fraction mapped.

Sequenced input: Tregs sorted from blood. This receptor was taken from a human donor in good health. The V call is TRBV9, the J call TRBJ2-7; a weak D match, TRBD1 (5 bases). CDR3 sequence (DNA): TGTGCCAGCAGCGCGGCCCAGGGTCTGGGGGAGCAGTACTTC. Encoded protein: CASSAAQGLGEQYF. The entire variable domain, with the rest obtained from reference TRBV9 and TRBJ2-7, is as follows: DSGVTQTPKHLITATGQRVTLRCSPRSGDLSVYWYQQSLDQGLQFLIQYYNGEERAKGNILERFSAQQFPDLHSELNLSSLELGDSALYFCASSAAQGLGEQYFGPGTRLTVT.